These 2 T cell receptor beta chains share one sample of origin, sequenced in a study of T-cell reconstitution after alpha-beta-depleted transplantation in children. Researchers prepared the TCRbeta library using unique molecular identifiers, the study reports. TCRdb used MiXCR to reprocess the PCR reads, holding one entry per CDR3 protein. The sample lists 450,000 to 500,000 distinct CDR3 sequences; about an eighth were seen once. The starting material was PBMCs from the stem cell graft donor, obtained from the stem cell graft. These receptor sequences come from a human donor who donated a stem cell graft to a child with combined immunodeficiency.

The V and J genes are TRBV10-3 and TRBJ1-1, with 7 bases lining up with TRBD1. CDR1 and CDR2 (germline): ENHRY, SYGVKD. V lost 2 bases to trimming and J lost 4 bases; unmatched junction nucleotides: 4. This CDR3 contains 14 residues. CDR3 sequence (DNA): TGTGCCATCAGTGAGGAGGGGGCGACCACTGAAGCTTTCTTT. It codes for CAISEEGATTEAFF.

The chain links TRBV11-1 to TRBJ2-3, with D tentatively TRBD2 (7 bases). V was pared by 5 bases and J by 3 bases, with 24 bases between. Germline V gives CDR1 SGHAT, CDR2 FQDESV (reference sequence). This CDR3 comprises 18 residues. The CDR3 DNA reads as TGTGCCAGCAGCGCCGGGGGGCGGGACCTTGCATGGACAGATACGCAGTATTTT. It specifies CASSAGGRDLAWTDTQYF.